The 22 T cell receptor beta chains below were found in one sample sequenced in a study of cytomegalovirus exposure and HLA in healthy donors. 13 Jbeta primers and 60 Vbeta primers were used for the PCR. Some clones are missing from TCRdb's copy, which holds only in-frame ones; the method was immunoSEQ multiplex PCR. Among 130,000 to 150,000 clones listed, around 85% were seen once. The sequenced material came from PBMCs. Receptors were obtained from a man between 35 and 55 years old in good health and CMV-seropositive.

The chain uses TRBV18 and TRBJ2-7, with D perhaps TRBD1 (6 bases). The V end was cut by 3 bases, the J end by 6 bases, with 9 bases between. This CDR3 is built from 12 residues. Per the germline V gene, CDR1 is KGHSH and CDR2 is LQKENI. The CDR3 nucleotides are TGTGCCAGCTCACCTCAGGGGCGCGAGCAGTACTTC. This codes for CASSPQGREQYF.

The rearrangement uses TRBV25-1 and TRBJ2-5; 8 bases are a match to TRBD1. Germline V gene lookup returns CDR1 MGHDK and CDR2 SYGVNS. V shed 6 bases, J shed 1 base, and the junction held 7 bases outside the gene matches. This CDR3 contains 15 residues. This CDR3 is CASSPGTGFQETQYF. DNA for the CDR3: TGTGCCAGCAGCCCCGGGACAGGATTCCAAGAGACCCAGTACTTC.

The chain couples TRBV6-5 to TRBJ1-2; perhaps TRBD1 as D (5 bases). The germline CDR1 and CDR2 sequences are MNHEY and SVGAGI. V lost 6 bases and J 4 bases, leaving 12 bases between the germline ends. The CDR3 runs to 13 residues. The CDR3 nucleotides read TGTGCCAGCAGGTTCCGACAGAGCTATGGCTACACCTTC. Translating gives CASRFRQSYGYTF.

This chain uses TRBV7-9 with TRBJ2-1; 12 bases fit TRBD2. With 5 bases clipped from V and 8 bases from J, the junction kept 10 bases outside the gene matches. CDR3 length: 16 residues. Looked up from germline, CDR1 is SEHNR and CDR2 is FQNEAQ (reference sequence). DNA for the CDR3: TGTGCCAGCAGCGCAGGACTAGCGGGGATGCTGGATGAGCAGTTCTTC. Residues: CASSAGLAGMLDEQFF.

This clone was recorded once. The genes are TRBV14 and TRBJ2-7; D is perhaps TRBD1 (5 bases). In germline, CDR1 is SGHDN, CDR2 FVKESK. Trimming cost V 4 bases and J 1 base, with 14 bases left between them. The CDR3 covers 15 residues. The CDR3 coding sequence is TGTGCCAGCAGCCTCACCTGGCAGGGTTCCTACGAGCAGTACTTC. Residues: CASSLTWQGSYEQYF.

Concerning this clone itself: Mismatch with germline at one junction end may stem from a read error. The sample holds other DNA sequences that translate to the same CDR3. The chain links TRBV7-3 to TRBJ2-7; TRBD2 aligns across 12 bases. This CDR3 is built from 14 residues. CDR1 and CDR2 from the germline V gene are SGHTA and FQGTGA. CDR3 amino acids: CASSPTSGRYEQYF. CDR3 bases: TGCGCCAGCAGCCCCACTAGCGGGAGGTACGAGCAGTACTTC. The whole variable domain, filled in from reference TRBV7-3 and TRBJ2-7, reads GAGVSQTPSNKVTEKGKYVELRCDPISGHTALYWYRQSLGQGPEFLIYFQGTGAADDSGLPNDRFFAVRPEGSVSTLKIQRTERGDSAVYLCASSPTSGRYEQYFGPGTRLTVT.

The chain couples TRBV25-1 to TRBJ1-2, with a weak D call TRBD1 (6 bases). This CDR3 comprises 17 residues. Germline V gene lookup returns CDR1 MGHDK and CDR2 SYGVNS. Trimming took off 6 bases at V and 7 bases at J, with 27 bases between the two ends. Written as DNA, the CDR3 is TGTGCCAGCAGCGGGGGGGCGGACAGACATACAAGCGGTGGCTACACCTTC. Its translation is CASSGGADRHTSGGYTF.

This clone has just one count. This chain joins TRBV6-6 and TRBJ2-5; D not resolved. With 5 bases removed from V and 7 bases from J, the gap between germline ends came to 17 bases. This CDR3 comprises 14 residues. Germline V gives CDR1 MNHNY, CDR2 SVGAGI (reference sequence). The CDR3 region has the DNA TGTGCCAGCAGTAAAATCCAACTCCCGGGGACCCAGTACTTC. This translates into CASSKIQLPGTQYF.

The chain uses TRBV27 and TRBJ2-7; D remains unclear. The CDR3 runs 15 residues. CDR1 is MNHEY, CDR2 SMNVEV, per germline (reference sequence). The V end lost 5 bases, the J end lost 7 bases, and 21 bases lay between the germline ends. The CDR3 reads CASSNPNPYSGEQYF. As DNA, the CDR3 is TGTGCCAGCAGTAACCCTAACCCCTACTCGGGTGAGCAGTACTTC.

The chain employs TRBV19 and TRBJ2-7, with 7 positions matching TRBD1. Trimming took 5 bases from V and 3 from J; bases not matched to a gene: 7. Germline V gene data show CDR1 as LNHDA and CDR2 as SQIVND (reference sequence). This CDR3 is built from 14 residues. The CDR3 protein is CASSPSTGNYEQYF. CDR3 DNA: TGTGCCAGTAGTCCGTCGACAGGGAACTACGAGCAGTACTTC.

The chain couples TRBV2 to TRBJ1-4, with 9 nucleotides matching TRBD1. Trimming cost V 5 bases and J 8 bases; bases outside gene matches: 12. The CDR3 is 16 residues long. Per the germline V gene, CDR1 is SNHLY and CDR2 is FYNNEI. DNA of the CDR3: TGTGCCAGCAGTCTTTCCGGGGACAGGGTCAGGGAAAAACTGTTTTTT. Encoded protein: CASSLSGDRVREKLFF.

V and J are TRBV7-3 and TRBJ2-3, with TRBD1 as a possible D gene (7 bases). This CDR3 comprises 16 residues. Germline V gene sequence: CDR1 SGHTA, CDR2 FQGTGA. V lost 4 bases, J lost 7 bases, and 21 bases lay in between. The CDR3 DNA reads TGTGCCAGCAGCTCACCCCAGGGGGGAGGTGTTCATACGCAGTATTTT. This encodes CASSSPQGGGVHTQYF. The variable domain in full, with the rest retrieved from reference TRBV7-3 and TRBJ2-3, is GAGVSQTPSNKVTEKGKYVELRCDPISGHTALYWYRQSLGQGPEFLIYFQGTGAADDSGLPNDRFFAVRPEGSVSTLKIQRTERGDSAVYLCASSSPQGGGVHTQYFGPGTRLTVL.

In nucleotides, the CDR3 is TGCAGCGTTGAAGATAGGGGGACAGGGAGCTACGAGCAGTACTTC. It translates to CSVEDRGTGSYEQYF. The rearrangement links TRBV29-1 to TRBJ2-7; TRBD1 matches at 9 bases. CDR1 is SQVTM, CDR2 ANQGSEA, per germline. J gave up 3 bases and V 0 bases, and 6 bases lay outside the gene matches. The CDR3 totals 15 residues.

The rearrangement links TRBV5-4 to TRBJ1-3, with D possibly matching TRBD1 (6 bases). The length of the CDR3 is 13 residues. Germline CDR1 is SGHNT and CDR2 is YYREEE (reference sequence). The V gene lost 7 bases and the J gene lost 4 bases, with 12 bases spanning the gap. The DNA of the CDR3 is TGTGCCAGCGCCAAAGGGGGAGGAAACACCATATATTTT. Protein product: CASAKGGGNTIYF.

V and J are TRBV27 and TRBJ1-3; 8 bases map to TRBD1. With V trimmed by 3 bases and J by 8 bases, 6 bases remained unmatched. CDR3 length: 14 residues. Germline lookup yields CDR1 MNHEY and CDR2 SMNVEV (reference sequence). CDR3 DNA sequence: TGTGCCAGCAGTTTTACAGGGGGAGCGGACACCATATATTTT. Translating it yields CASSFTGGADTIYF.

This rearrangement joins TRBV13 to TRBJ1-4; 9 bases match TRBD1. Germline CDR1 PRHDT, CDR2 FYEKMQ (reference sequence). V shed 4 bases and J 5 bases; nucleotides not matched to a gene: 5. The CDR3 covers 15 residues. The CDR3 DNA sequence: TGTGCCAGCAGCTGGAGACAGGGGGGAAATGAAAAACTGTTTTTT. Encoded protein: CASSWRQGGNEKLFF.

This clone was recorded once. The chain links TRBV5-6 to TRBJ1-2; 7 nucleotides line up with TRBD1. This CDR3 has 17 amino acids. Germline values: CDR1 SGHDT, CDR2 YYEEEE. Losses at the gene ends were 0 bases for V and 2 bases for J; bases not matched to a gene: 10. In DNA, the CDR3 is TGTGCCAGCAGCTTGGACAGGGGTAATTTGAAGAACTATGGCTACACCTTC. Amino acids: CASSLDRGNLKNYGYTF.

This clone is a singleton in its sample. At one of its ends the junction is not consistent with the germline gene, which may arise from a read error. The chain is built from TRBV30 and TRBJ2-7; D ambiguous. Germline-derived CDR1 and CDR2 are GTSNPN and SVGIG (reference sequence). This CDR3 comprises 11 residues. CDR3 residues: CARSPAYEQYF. CDR3 nucleotide sequence: TGTGCCCGGAGTCCGGCCTACGAGCAGTACTTC.

The V and J genes are TRBV7-8 and TRBJ1-2; perhaps TRBD1 as D (6 bases). The CDR3 runs to 15 residues. V was shortened by 1 base and J by 12 bases, with 21 bases between the two germline ends. The germline gives CDR1 SGHVS, CDR2 FQNEAQ. The CDR3 reads CASSLGRRDNLAHTF. The CDR3 nucleotides read TGTGCCAGCAGCTTAGGACGCCGGGACAACCTGGCCCACACCTTC.

The rearrangement joins TRBV19 to TRBJ2-2, with D tentatively TRBD2 (5 bases). The CDR3 consists of 15 residues. Germline lookup yields CDR1 LNHDA and CDR2 SQIVND (reference sequence). With 3 bases removed from V and 1 base from J, the gap between germline ends came to 9 bases. The CDR3 DNA is TGTGCCAGTAGTATCAACGGAGGGAACACCGGGGAGCTGTTTTTT. Its protein is CASSINGGNTGELFF.

This clone occurred once. This rearrangement joins TRBV6-5 to TRBJ2-7; 9 nucleotides line up with TRBD1. The CDR3 runs 15 residues. Germline V lookup: CDR1 MNHEY, CDR2 SVGAGI. V shed 5 bases, J shed 0 bases, and the junction held 5 bases outside the gene matches. CDR3 sequence reads: CASSRQGVYSYEQYF. For the CDR3, the DNA is TGTGCCAGCAGTCGACAGGGGGTTTACTCCTACGAGCAGTACTTC.

The genes are TRBV18 and TRBJ2-2, with D perhaps TRBD1 (5 bases). V lost 8 bases and J 6 bases, leaving 22 bases between the germline ends. Germline V lookup: CDR1 KGHSH, CDR2 LQKENI. This CDR3 has 16 residues. CDR3 amino acids: CASQGLSPSFAGELFF. The CDR3, as DNA: TGTGCCAGCCAGGGCTTGAGTCCCAGTTTCGCCGGGGAGCTGTTTTTT.